Below are 21 T cell receptor beta chains sequenced from a single sample in a study of spatial heterogeneity in lung cancer. Time point denoted: sample taken at primary tumor resection. The authors sequenced whole RNA from tumor, nontumor lung or frozen PBMC without sorting. Each CDR3 protein gets one entry after TCRdb re-called the 5' RACE reads with MiXCR. The table shows 90,000 or so distinct CDR3 sequences, with 7% to 9% occurring only once. The sample in question was PBMCs, obtained at surgery. The source of these receptors is a male donor with early-stage non-small cell lung cancer.

This clonotype was recorded a few times. V is TRBV9 and J is TRBJ1-1; D is ambiguous. Trimming pared 0 bases from V and 10 bases from J, leaving 13 bases between. The CDR3 has 13 residues. The V gene's germline CDR1 is SGDLS and CDR2 YYNGEE. This CDR3 is CASSVGPTLGAFF. The DNA of the CDR3 is TGTGCCAGCAGCGTAGGGCCTACTCTTGGAGCTTTCTTT.

The chain combines TRBV3-1 with TRBJ2-5; D possibly corresponds to TRBD2 (5 bases). The germline V gene has CDR1 LGHDT and CDR2 YNNKEL (reference sequence). The V and J ends lost 1 base and 5 bases respectively, with 8 bases between them. This CDR3 has 13 amino acids. CDR3 coding DNA: TGTGCCAGCAGCCAAGTCTCGGGGGAGACCCAGTACTTC. Its protein product is CASSQVSGETQYF.

J is TRBJ2-7 and V is TRBV5-4; tentative D call: TRBD2 (5 bases). This CDR3 is 15 amino acids long. Trimming took off 5 bases at V and 4 bases at J, with 19 bases between the two ends. The V gene's germline CDR1 is SGHNT and CDR2 YYREEE (reference sequence). The CDR3 loop is CASRPARASGYEQYF. In DNA form, the CDR3 reads TGTGCCAGCAGACCAGCGAGGGCGAGCGGATACGAGCAGTACTTC. Supplemented by reference TRBV5-4 and TRBJ2-7, the full variable domain reads ETGVTQSPTHLIKTRGQQVTLRCSSQSGHNTVSWYQQALGQGPQFIFQYYREEENGRGNFPPRFSGLQFPNYSSELNVNALELDDSALYLCASRPARASGYEQYFGPGTRLTVT.

This clonotype was counted a few times. This chain connects TRBV7-8 to TRBJ1-4; D gene uncertain. Germline V gives CDR1 SGHVS, CDR2 FQNEAQ. This CDR3 has 13 residues. Trimming cost V 1 base and J 6 bases, with 6 bases left between them. In nucleotides, the CDR3 is TGTGCCAGCAGCTTAGGGCGGGATGAAAAACTGTTTTTT. This codes for CASSLGRDEKLFF.

This clonotype has more than one count but fewer than ten. The V call is TRBV29-1, the J call TRBJ1-3, with TRBD1 identical over 7 bases. Germline V lookup: CDR1 SQVTM, CDR2 ANQGSEA. J lost 2 bases, V lost 4 bases, and 2 bases had no gene match. This CDR3 contains 13 residues. Here the CDR3 DNA reads TGCAGCGTTGGACAGGGCACTGGAAACACCATATATTTT. This encodes CSVGQGTGNTIYF. The full variable domain, with the rest looked up from reference TRBV29-1 and TRBJ1-3, is SAVISQKPSRDICQRGTSLTIQCQVDSQVTMMFWYRQQPGQSLTLIATANQGSEATYESGFVIDKFPISRPNLTFSTLTVSNMSPEDSSIYLCSVGQGTGNTIYFGEGSWLTVV.

The chain combines TRBV2 with TRBJ2-3; D tentatively reads TRBD1 or TRBD2 (5 bases each). Trimming shortened V by 6 bases and J by 8 bases, and 12 bases separated the two germline ends. Germline CDR1 is SNHLY and CDR2 is FYNNEI. The CDR3 length is 12 residues. The CDR3 DNA reads as TGTGCCAGCAGGGGGGATTTAGGTACGCAGTATTTT. Translation gives CASRGDLGTQYF.

This clonotype was seen only a few times. The chain couples TRBV29-1 to TRBJ2-3; the D gene is possibly TRBD1 (6 bases). V was trimmed by 3 bases and J by 1 base, leaving 8 bases between them. The CDR3 totals 13 residues. The germline V gene has CDR1 SQVTM and CDR2 ANQGSEA. The CDR3 reads CSVEGAGTDTQYF. CDR3 nucleotides: TGCAGCGTTGAGGGGGCCGGCACAGATACGCAGTATTTT.

This clonotype was picked up a small number of times. The chain is built from TRBV7-3 and TRBJ2-2; unclear D gene. Trimming cost V 4 bases and J 6 bases, with 12 bases left between them. From germline, CDR1 is SGHTA and CDR2 FQGTGA. The CDR3 length is 14 residues. CDR3 nucleotide sequence: TGTGCCAGCAGCTCGCTCCCTGGCGCCGGGGAGCTGTTTTTT. It yields the protein CASSSLPGAGELFF.

On this clonotype: A much larger clonotype is one base distant, so this may be a read error. The rearrangement joins TRBV5-1 to TRBJ1-5; no definite D call. The CDR3 sequence is 13 residues long. V lost 1 base and J lost 9, with 11 bases in between. Germline values: CDR1 SGHRS, CDR2 YFSETQ. The CDR3 loop is CASSLSGDRPQHF. In DNA form, the CDR3 reads TGCGCCAGCAGCTTGAGCGGAGATCGGCCCCAGCATTTT.

This clonotype was recorded a few times. This rearrangement joins TRBV5-1 to TRBJ1-6, with 7 bases aligning to TRBD1. The CDR3 has 16 residues. With V trimmed by 4 bases and J by 6 bases, 10 bases remained unmatched. CDR1 SGHRS and CDR2 YFSETQ come from the germline V gene. In DNA form, the CDR3 reads TGCGCCAGCAGCCTAAACCCGGGACAGCTTAATTCACCCCTCCACTTT. It translates to CASSLNPGQLNSPLHF.

This clonotype was observed a few times. The rearrangement joins TRBV5-1 to TRBJ1-1, with D perhaps TRBD1 (5 bases). This CDR3 contains 14 residues. Trimming removed 2 bases at V and 4 bases at J, with 12 bases between. Germline V CDR1 and CDR2: SGHRS, YFSETQ. For the CDR3, the DNA is TGCGCCAGCAGCTTCGACTATGGGACCACTGAAGCTTTCTTT. Its protein product is CASSFDYGTTEAFF.

V is TRBV21-1 and J is TRBJ2-1; no check of the table's D call, TRBD1, against the DNA was made. TRBV21-1 is marked as a pseudogene. The CDR3 covers 14 residues. For the CDR3, the DNA is TGTGCCAGCCCCAGGGCAGGAGTCTACAATGAGCAGTTCTTC. Its translation is CASPRAGVYNEQFF.

On this clonotype itself: The CDR3 does not end in the conserved phenylalanine or tryptophan, so this is likely a read error. The chain joins TRBV5-1 to TRBJ2-1; D is unresolved. Trimming shortened V by 4 bases and J by 1 base, and 6 bases separated the two germline ends. Germline CDR1 and CDR2: SGHRS and YFSETQ. There are 13 residues in the CDR3. This CDR3 reads CASSVESYNEQFL. For the CDR3, the DNA is TGCGCCAGCAGCGTCGAGTCCTACAATGAGCAGTTCTTA.

J is TRBJ2-1 and V is TRBV20-1; TRBD1 matches at 8 bases. Germline-derived CDR1 and CDR2 are DFQATT and SNEGSKA (reference sequence). Unmatched junction bases numbered 10, after V lost 3 bases and J lost 6 bases. This CDR3 has 15 amino acids. Here the CDR3 reads CSARFPAQGGNEQFF. DNA of the CDR3: TGCAGTGCTAGGTTCCCCGCACAGGGGGGCAATGAGCAGTTCTTC.

This clonotype has more than one count but fewer than ten. The V gene is TRBV5-1, the J gene TRBJ2-5; tentatively, D is TRBD2 (6 bases). V lost 0 bases and J lost 3, with 12 bases in between. The germline CDR1 and CDR2 sequences are SGHRS and YFSETQ. This CDR3 has 15 residues. The CDR3 protein is CASSLGSGGEETQYF. The CDR3, as DNA: TGCGCCAGCAGCTTGGGTTCCGGGGGAGAAGAGACCCAGTACTTC.

This clonotype appeared many times. This rearrangement joins TRBV6-2 or TRBV6-3 to TRBJ2-7; tentatively, D is TRBD2 (6 bases). This CDR3 contains 15 residues. V was shortened by 6 bases and J by 4 bases, with 19 bases between the two germline ends. Per germline, CDR1 MNHEY and CDR2 SVGEGT. DNA of the CDR3: TGTGCCAGCAGATCCCCCGGCGGCGGGGCTTACGAGCAGTACTTC. This gives the protein CASRSPGGGAYEQYF.

The chain carries TRBV14 and TRBJ2-2; 8 nucleotides align to TRBD1. V gave up 3 bases and J gave up 2 bases; unmatched junction bases: 2. Germline loops: CDR1 SGHDN, CDR2 FVKESK. This CDR3 spans 15 amino acids. The DNA for the CDR3 is TGTGCCAGCAGCCACGACAGGGGTAACACCGGGGAGCTGTTTTTT. This sequence encodes CASSHDRGNTGELFF.

This clonotype was observed at least ten times. This chain joins TRBV7-9 and TRBJ2-1; 8 bases are a match to TRBD2. The CDR3 runs to 17 residues. Germline trimming cut 5 bases from V and 7 bases from J; bases unmatched to any gene: 16. CDR1 is SEHNR, CDR2 FQNEAQ, per germline (reference sequence). The CDR3 DNA reads TGTGCCAGCAGCCCCCGGATAGCGGGGAACCGGAGGAATGAGCAGTTCTTC. Translation: CASSPRIAGNRRNEQFF.

The chain couples TRBV6-6 to TRBJ2-3; TRBD1 or TRBD2 may be the D gene (5 bases each). Germline loops: CDR1 MNHNY, CDR2 SVGAGI (reference sequence). The ends were cut back, 4 bases at V and 6 bases at J, with 8 bases in the middle. This CDR3 has 12 amino acids. The CDR3 reads CASSFEGDTQYF. The CDR3 DNA reads as TGTGCCAGCAGTTTCGAGGGGGATACGCAGTATTTT.

This clonotype came up a few times. The V and J genes are TRBV20-1 and TRBJ2-1; 15 bases map to TRBD2. Looked up from germline, CDR1 is DFQATT and CDR2 is SNEGSKA (reference sequence). CDR3 size: 14 residues. J lost 13 bases, V lost 3 bases, and 7 bases had no gene match. DNA for the CDR3: TGCAGTGCTAGCCCAGGGACTAGCGGGGGGATTCAGTTCTTC. It specifies CSASPGTSGGIQFF.

This clonotype showed up many times. V is TRBV11-1 and J is TRBJ2-3; the D is unclear. This CDR3 is 15 amino acids long. Trimming took 8 bases from V and 5 from J, leaving 20 bases between them. Germline V gene sequence: CDR1 SGHAT, CDR2 FQDESV (reference sequence). CDR3 bases: TGTGCCAGCGCCGGAGATTTCTACCCAGGAGATACGCAGTATTTT. This sequence encodes CASAGDFYPGDTQYF. Drawing the rest from reference TRBV11-1 and TRBJ2-3, the complete variable domain is EAEVAQSPRYKITEKSQAVAFWCDPISGHATLYWYRQILGQGPELLVQFQDESVVDDSQLPKDRFSAERLKGVDSTLKIQPAELGDSAMYLCASAGDFYPGDTQYFGPGTRLTVL.